This TCR beta chain was documented in a study of graft-versus-host responses after intestinal transplantation. Study at large: Recipients underwent multivisceral, liver-intestinal, or isolated intestinal transplants. All of the recipients had induction that used anti-thymocyte globulin, then tacrolimus and steroids for about 3 years.

This table comes from immunoSEQ multiplex PCR, and its TCRdb copy is limited to in-frame clones, with some not included. The repertoire consists of under 6,000 clones, with 25% to 35% occurring once and the leading ten covering about 25%. Co-plated with around 200,000 CFSE-labeled responder cells were around 200,000 irradiated, violet-dye-labeled stimulator cells. The CDR3 runs to 15 residues. V lost 1 base and J lost 3, with 13 bases in between. CDR1 and CDR2 from the germline V gene are SGHRS and YFSETQ. Study findings and constraints: Circulating GvH clones peaking coincided with falling HvG clones soon after transplant. Recipient-marrow GvH clones were detected, some having first appeared in ileum or blood.

The sequencing used alloreactive CD8+ T cells from a mixed lymphocyte reaction culture, collected before transplantation. This sample's subset: CFSE-low proliferating T cells sorted from roughly six-day pre-transplant mixed lymphocyte reaction (GvH or HvG direction). V usage is TRBV5-1 and J usage is TRBJ2-5, with D unclear. The origin of this receptor is a human patient who was an organ donor for intestinal transplantation. The CDR3 region is CASSLWRWVKETQYF. The CDR3 nucleotides read TGCGCCAGCAGCTTGTGGCGGTGGGTAAAAGAGACCCAGTACTTC.